Presented here are 17 T cell receptor beta chains from one specimen sequenced in a study of PD-L1 blockade in urothelial cancer. Specified time point: pretreatment peripheral blood. Sequencing used immunoSEQ multiplex PCR; TCRdb keeps in-frame clones, though not all of them. Among around 100,000 clones, roughly 87% were seen once, and the ten largest hold about 2%. The sample was PBMCs, taken around atezolizumab (anti-PD-L1) treatment. The receptor source for this set is a man between 60 and 70 years old with urothelial cancer.

This clone has a single count. The J gene is TRBJ2-1, the V gene TRBV25-1; 9 positions agree with TRBD2. The CDR3 runs 15 residues. CDR1 is MGHDK, CDR2 SYGVNS, per germline. V was clipped by 6 bases and J by 7 bases; unmatched bases: 10. In nucleotides, the CDR3 is TGTGCCAGCAGCCCCGGAGCGGGAGGTAAAAATGAGCAGTTCTTC. Amino acid sequence: CASSPGAGGKNEQFF.

The V gene is TRBV5-6, the J gene TRBJ1-3; no reliable D call. The CDR3 sequence is 15 residues long. Trimming left V 0 bases short and J 0 bases short, with 7 bases between. From germline, CDR1 is SGHDT and CDR2 YYEEEE. CDR3 in DNA: TGTGCCAGCAGCTTGGACAACTACTCTGGAAACACCATATATTTT. This translates into CASSLDNYSGNTIYF.

The rearrangement joins TRBV29-1 to TRBJ2-7, with 9 positions matching TRBD2. The V gene's germline CDR1 is SQVTM and CDR2 ANQGSEA. V shed 4 bases and J 5 bases; nucleotides not matched to a gene: 12. The CDR3 is made up of 15 amino acids. CDR3 in amino acids: CSVAVTSGGLNEQYF. The CDR3 DNA reads TGCAGCGTTGCAGTGACTAGCGGAGGTTTAAACGAGCAGTACTTC.

The CDR3 is CASSRTTGLAGKTSTDTQYF. The CDR3 nucleotides are TGCGCCAGCAGCCGAACCACGGGGCTAGCGGGGAAAACTAGCACAGATACGCAGTATTTT. The V call is TRBV5-1, the J call TRBJ2-3; 9 bases map to TRBD2. The CDR3 totals 20 residues. Germline CDR1 and CDR2: SGHRS and YFSETQ. The trim removed 4 bases at V and 0 bases at J, leaving 18 bases unmatched.

The V call is TRBV4-2, the J call TRBJ1-4, with a tentative D call TRBD1 (6 bases). Germline V gene sequence: CDR1 LGHNA, CDR2 YNFKEQ. V lost 3 bases and J lost 5, with 13 bases in between. This CDR3 comprises 15 residues. CDR3 sequence reads: CASSHRQAENEKLFF. Written as DNA, the CDR3 is TGTGCCAGCAGCCATCGACAGGCCGAGAATGAAAAACTGTTTTTT.

The chain carries TRBV27 and TRBJ1-2; D is possibly TRBD1 (5 bases). The CDR3 runs 12 residues. V was shortened by 2 bases and J by 8 bases, with 9 bases between the two germline ends. Germline lookup yields CDR1 MNHEY and CDR2 SMNVEV (reference sequence). The CDR3 DNA sequence: TGTGCCAGCAGTTTAAGGGGCTTGGGCTACACCTTC. This gives the protein CASSLRGLGYTF.

The chain combines TRBV5-1 with TRBJ1-5; 8 positions agree with TRBD1. This CDR3 contains 14 residues. Germline CDR1 reads SGHRS; CDR2 reads YFSETQ. V was pared by 0 bases and J by 7 bases, with 3 bases of the junction left unmatched. CDR3 in amino acids: CASSLAGGGQPQHF. The CDR3 nucleotides are TGCGCCAGCAGCTTGGCAGGGGGCGGCCAGCCCCAGCATTTT.

The CDR3 nucleotides read TGTGCCAGCAGCCCGGGTCGAGATCAAGAGACCCAGTACTTC. Amino acids: CASSPGRDQETQYF. The chain combines TRBV7-6 with TRBJ2-5; D is uncertain. Trimming cost V 5 bases and J 2 bases, with 12 bases left between them. Germline V CDR1 and CDR2: SGHVS, FNYEAQ. CDR3 length: 14 residues. Looking up the rest from reference TRBV7-6 and TRBJ2-5 gives the full variable domain: GAGVSQSPRYKVTKRGQDVALRCDPISGHVSLYWYRQALGQGPEFLTYFNYEAQQDKSGLPNDRFSAERPEGSISTLTIQRTEQRDSAMYRCASSPGRDQETQYFGPGTRLLVL.

The chain links TRBV5-1 to TRBJ2-7; weak D call: TRBD2 (6 bases). The CDR3 length is 13 residues. V lost 0 bases and J lost 3, with 7 bases in between. The germline CDR1 and CDR2 sequences are SGHRS and YFSETQ. CDR3 sequence reads: CASSLGLDYEQYF. The CDR3 coding sequence is TGCGCCAGCAGCTTGGGACTAGACTACGAGCAGTACTTC.

This sequence joins TRBV7-9 and TRBJ1-1; D may be TRBD1 (5 bases). The germline CDR1 and CDR2 sequences are SEHNR and FQNEAQ (reference sequence). The CDR3 sequence is 16 residues long. V lost 5 bases to trimming and J lost 3 bases, with 19 bases between them. The chain's CDR3 is CASSPSAGGGDTEAFF. The CDR3 DNA sequence: TGTGCCAGCAGCCCTTCGGCCGGGGGTGGGGACACTGAAGCTTTCTTT.

The chain joins TRBV5-5 to TRBJ2-5; perhaps TRBD2 as D (6 bases). CDR1 and CDR2 (germline): SGHKS, YYEKEE (reference sequence). This CDR3 contains 16 residues. V gave up 2 bases and J gave up 0 bases, with 14 bases separating them. CDR3: CASSFGTQTYQETQYF. As DNA, the CDR3 is TGTGCCAGCAGCTTCGGGACTCAGACGTACCAAGAGACCCAGTACTTC. Full variable domain (outside the CDR3, taken from reference TRBV5-5 and TRBJ2-5): DAGVTQSPTHLIKTRGQQVTLRCSPISGHKSVSWYQQVLGQGPQFIFQYYEKEERGRGNFPDRFSARQFPNYSSELNVNALLLGDSALYLCASSFGTQTYQETQYFGPGTRLLVL.

The chain joins TRBV5-6 to TRBJ2-7; D call uncertain. V lost 0 bases, J lost 7 bases, and 11 bases lay in between. This CDR3 region has 13 residues. CDR1 is SGHDT, CDR2 YYEEEE, per germline. DNA for the CDR3: TGTGCCAGCAGCTTGGGCGCCGTGAGTGAGCAGTACTTC. It codes for CASSLGAVSEQYF.

The chain joins TRBV27 to TRBJ2-2, with no clear D. The CDR3 is 14 residues long. V dropped 6 bases and J dropped 3 bases, with 11 bases sitting between them. Looked up from germline, CDR1 is MNHEY and CDR2 is SMNVEV (reference sequence). The CDR3 loop is CASRPTGHTGELFF. CDR3 sequence (DNA): TGTGCCAGCAGGCCGACGGGTCACACCGGGGAGCTGTTTTTT.

The CDR3 bases are TGCGCCAGCAGCCAAGGCACATCGGGAGGCTACACCTTC. Encoded protein: CASSQGTSGGYTF. This chain uses TRBV4-3 with TRBJ1-2; D is unresolved. CDR1 LGHNA and CDR2 YSLEER come from the germline V gene. CDR3 size: 13 residues. V was trimmed by 1 base and J by 8 bases, leaving 11 bases between them.

The chain links TRBV7-2 to TRBJ1-2; the match to TRBD1 covers 7 bases. Germline CDR1 SGHTA, CDR2 FQGNSA. Germline trimming cut 5 bases from V and 8 bases from J; bases unmatched to any gene: 14. The CDR3 runs to 15 residues. The CDR3 sequence: CASSLTSVTGVGYTF. The CDR3 bases are TGTGCCAGCAGCCTGACCTCTGTCACAGGGGTCGGCTACACCTTC.

The J gene is TRBJ1-1, the V gene TRBV2; TRBD1 aligns across 7 bases. Germline V gene sequence: CDR1 SNHLY, CDR2 FYNNEI. Losses at the gene ends were 5 bases for V and 3 bases for J; bases not matched to a gene: 3. The CDR3 extends over 13 amino acids. The CDR3 coding sequence is TGTGCCAGCAGTCGACAGGGCGACACTGAAGCTTTCTTT. Its protein is CASSRQGDTEAFF.

This clone is a singleton in its sample. V gene TRBV4-2 combines with J gene TRBJ2-1; 11 nucleotides align to TRBD2. Trimming at V came to 3 bases and at J to 7 bases, leaving 11 bases not matched to a gene. Germline CDR1 is LGHNA and CDR2 is YNFKEQ. The CDR3 extends over 17 amino acids. The CDR3 sequence is CASSHGLAGSGGNEQFF. The CDR3 nucleotides read TGTGCCAGCAGCCACGGACTAGCGGGCTCAGGAGGAAATGAGCAGTTCTTC.